Following are 13 T cell receptor beta chains from one sample sequenced in a study of blood T cell repertoires in COVID-19. The table came from immunoSEQ multiplex PCR; TCRdb's copy has only in-frame clones and leaves some out. The data hold 200,000 to 250,000 clones, with roughly 86% observed a single time. Sequencing input: peripheral blood. The origin of the receptors is a woman in her 70s with active or convalescent COVID-19.

The V call is TRBV24-1, the J call TRBJ2-3; 7 bases fit TRBD1. Trimming took 3 bases from V and 3 from J; bases not matched to a gene: 5. CDR3 size: 15 residues. Germline CDR1 KGHDR, CDR2 SFDVKD. The CDR3 DNA follows: TGTGCCACCAGTGATACAGGGGCAATGACAGATACGCAGTATTTT. Protein product: CATSDTGAMTDTQYF.

This sequence joins TRBV25-1 and TRBJ2-3, with 10 bases that match TRBD2. V shed 1 base and J 5 bases; nucleotides not matched to a gene: 6. This CDR3 spans 16 amino acids. From germline, CDR1 is MGHDK and CDR2 SYGVNS. CDR3 DNA: TGTGCCAGCAGTGAATGGAGCGGGGGGGCAGGAGATACGCAGTATTTT. Translated: CASSEWSGGAGDTQYF. Looking up the rest from reference TRBV25-1 and TRBJ2-3 gives the full variable domain: EADIYQTPRYLVIGTGKKITLECSQTMGHDKMYWYQQDPGMELHLIHYSYGVNSTEKGDLSSESTVSRIRTEHFPLTLESARPSHTSQYLCASSEWSGGAGDTQYFGPGTRLTVL.

The V gene is TRBV6-2 or TRBV6-3, the J gene TRBJ2-3; D might be TRBD2 (5 bases). Germline assignment: CDR1 MNHEY and CDR2 SVGEGT. The CDR3 has 15 amino acids. V gave up 6 bases and J gave up 1 base, with 14 bases separating them. The CDR3 protein is CASSAGVVRTDTQYF. The CDR3 bases are TGTGCCAGCAGCGCCGGGGTTGTCCGCACAGATACGCAGTATTTT.

The V and J genes are TRBV18 and TRBJ1-1; weak D call: TRBD1 (6 bases). This CDR3 is built from 14 residues. Looked up from germline, CDR1 is KGHSH and CDR2 is LQKENI. V lost 5 bases and J lost 1, with 11 bases in between. CDR3 sequence reads: CASSSLQGNTEAFF. CDR3 sequence (DNA): TGTGCCAGCTCATCGTTACAGGGGAACACTGAAGCTTTCTTT.

The chain is built from TRBV9 and TRBJ1-6; the D is unclear. V lost 0 bases, J lost 6 bases, and 10 bases lay in between. The CDR3 is 15 residues long. Germline V CDR1 and CDR2: SGDLS, YYNGEE. The CDR3 here is CASSVEPGINSPLHF. The CDR3 DNA sequence: TGTGCCAGCAGCGTAGAGCCAGGAATTAATTCACCCCTCCACTTT.

This rearrangement joins TRBV6-2 or TRBV6-3 to TRBJ2-5, with 11 bases lining up with TRBD1. The CDR3 extends over 17 amino acids. The J segment lost 6 bases and the V segment lost 1 base, leaving 10 bases of the junction unmatched. CDR1 is MNHEY and CDR2 is SVGEGT in the germline V gene. DNA for the CDR3: TGTGCCAGCAGTTACTTCCCCCGGGACAGGGGGTTAAAGACCCAGTACTTC. It is translated as CASSYFPRDRGLKTQYF.

DNA for the CDR3: TGTGCCAGCAGCCCAGTGTCCTCTGGAAACACCATATATTTT. Translation: CASSPVSSGNTIYF. This chain joins TRBV7-2 and TRBJ1-3; D gene unclear. The germline V gene has CDR1 SGHTA and CDR2 FQGNSA. Trimming removed 5 bases from V and 0 bases from J, with 8 bases in between. The CDR3 sequence is 14 residues long. Complete variable domain (other parts from reference TRBV7-2 and TRBJ1-3): GAGVSQSPSNKVTEKGKDVELRCDPISGHTALYWYRQSLGQGLEFLIYFQGNSAPDKSGLPSDRFSAERTGGSVSTLTIQRTQQEDSAVYLCASSPVSSGNTIYFGEGSWLTVV.

The rearrangement uses TRBV10-3 and TRBJ1-5; 7 bases are a match to TRBD1. Germline V lookup: CDR1 ENHRY, CDR2 SYGVKD. After removal of 6 bases from V and 1 base from J, the junction contained 3 bases not matched to a gene. CDR3 length: 14 residues. The CDR3 sequence is CAISEGQSNQPQHF. The CDR3, as DNA: TGTGCCATCAGCGAGGGACAGAGCAATCAGCCCCAGCATTTT.

The chain uses TRBV29-1 and TRBJ1-3; 7 nucleotides align to TRBD1. J gave up 0 bases and V 6 bases, and 5 bases lay outside the gene matches. The CDR3 spans 14 residues. Germline CDR1 is SQVTM and CDR2 is ANQGSEA. Written as DNA, the CDR3 is TGCAGCGTGGGGGGACAGTCCTCTGGAAACACCATATATTTT. It yields the protein CSVGGQSSGNTIYF.

The chain is built from TRBV9 and TRBJ2-1, with D unclear. The germline gives CDR1 SGDLS, CDR2 YYNGEE. The CDR3 runs to 14 residues. V gave up 0 bases and J gave up 5 bases, with 9 bases separating them. This CDR3 is CASSVGYYNNEQFF. For the CDR3, the DNA is TGTGCCAGCAGCGTAGGTTACTACAACAATGAGCAGTTCTTC.

The V and J genes are TRBV5-6 and TRBJ1-6; 9 nucleotides agree with TRBD1. The CDR3 contains 15 residues. CDR1 is SGHDT, CDR2 YYEEEE, per germline. V shed 3 bases and J 7 bases; nucleotides not matched to a gene: 5. CDR3 region: CASSWGTGQNSPLHF. The CDR3 DNA reads as TGTGCCAGCAGCTGGGGGACAGGGCAGAATTCACCCCTCCACTTT.

This clone appeared a few times. The chain has TRBV18 and TRBJ1-3, with D uncertain. Between the trimmed V and J ends, which lost 3 bases and 3 bases, there was a span of 6 bases. CDR3 size: 13 residues. CDR1 is KGHSH, CDR2 LQKENI, per germline. The CDR3 sequence is CASSPAVGNTIYF. In DNA form, the CDR3 reads TGTGCCAGCTCACCGGCAGTTGGAAACACCATATATTTT.

The rearrangement links TRBV7-8 to TRBJ1-2; 10 bases line up with TRBD1. The CDR3 is 17 residues long. CDR1 and CDR2 from the germline V gene are SGHVS and FQNEAQ. J lost 5 bases, V lost 5 bases, and 14 bases had no gene match. The CDR3 here is CASSPGMTGGSPYGYTF. DNA for the CDR3: TGTGCCAGCAGCCCGGGAATGACAGGGGGCTCTCCATATGGCTACACCTTC.